Below, one TCR beta chain is given with its context. Assay: immunoSEQ multiplex PCR; the TCRdb copy retains only in-frame clones and omits some. The sample shows about 80,000 clones, around 83% of them seen only once. This entry belongs to a study of blood T cell repertoires in COVID-19. The CDR3 has 12 residues. Germline V gene lookup returns CDR1 GTSNPN and CDR2 SVGIG (reference sequence). With 0 bases removed from V and 12 bases from J, the gap between germline ends came to 14 bases. The J gene is TRBJ1-1, the V gene TRBV30; D perhaps matches TRBD1 (5 bases). The clonotype was recovered from a man older than 75 with active or convalescent COVID-19. Sequencing used peripheral blood. The DNA of the CDR3 is TGTGCCTGGAGTGTACCCCCAGGGCGGACTTTCTTT. Protein sequence: CAWSVPPGRTFF.